This TCR beta chain was documented in a study of Ad26.COV2.S vaccination and SARS-CoV-2 variants. Study-wide context: Intramuscular Ad26.COV2.S at 5x10^10 or 1x10^11 viral particles. Study-wide findings and caveats: Similar non-spike TCR breadth was observed in recipients of vaccine and of placebo.

This CDR3 is built from 13 residues. Trimming pared 3 bases from V and 4 bases from J, leaving 8 bases between. Treatment of the sample: roughly 20 received Ad26.COV2.S at low or high dose, single or two shots; about 5 received placebo; per-sample allocation not given. Day 63 following the first vaccine or placebo injection was when the samples were taken. It was an adult aged 18-55 years in Boston who was the donor. The administered vaccine (an Ad26 vector) expressed Wuhan-strain SARS-CoV-2 spike. Clones were sequenced by immunoSEQ multiplex PCR, and TCRdb holds only the in-frame ones, with some missing. The sample has about 680,000 clones, 70% to 90% seen once; the top ten hold 1.5%. About this clone itself: Its antigen is currently unknown.

The sample consisted of peripheral blood, taken in a trial of Ad26.COV2.S vaccine versus placebo. This sequence joins TRBV12-3 or TRBV12-4 and TRBJ2-3; possible D gene TRBD1, 5 bases. The clonotype originates from a person aged 18-65 years who received the Ad26.COV2.S COVID-19 vaccine or a placebo. In nucleotides, the CDR3 is TGTGCCAGCAGTTTCAGGGATCCAGATACGCAGTATTTT. It translates to CASSFRDPDTQYF.